This note documents a single T cell receptor (beta chain) sequence. Its antigen is unidentified. Losses at the gene ends were 11 bases for V and 3 bases for J; bases not matched to a gene: 6. This CDR3 has 14 amino acids. Germline V lookup: CDR1 SNHLY, CDR2 FYNNEI. The sample is drawn from a study of molecular identifiers for immune sequencing clone quantification. Study in general: Five aliquots were made in replicates from the RNA of about 19,000 or 110,000 naive CD8 cells, and four were sequenced.

Each CDR3 protein gets one entry after TCRdb re-called the PCR reads with MiXCR. The table includes around 480,000 distinct CDR3 sequences, about a quarter detected once. Study-wide results and limits: Detectable among 800,000 to 1,000,000 naive cells, according to reports, was Jurkat TCR RNA spiked in from one cell. Beyond 20 RNA copies, clones held over 98% of effector molecules, compared with under 1% in naive cells.

This clonotype originated in a human donor in good health. Some libraries in this study had Jurkat cell RNA spiked in. The chain links TRBV2 to TRBJ2-2; TRBD1 matches 10 bases. What was sequenced was naive CD8+ T cells from blood, with Jurkat cell RNA spiked in. The subset here: FACS-sorted CD8+CD4-CCR7+CD45RA+ naive T cells. The CDR3 region has the DNA TGTGCCTCTTGGGACAGGGGAGACACCGGGGAGCTGTTTTTT. Amino acid sequence: CASWDRGDTGELFF.